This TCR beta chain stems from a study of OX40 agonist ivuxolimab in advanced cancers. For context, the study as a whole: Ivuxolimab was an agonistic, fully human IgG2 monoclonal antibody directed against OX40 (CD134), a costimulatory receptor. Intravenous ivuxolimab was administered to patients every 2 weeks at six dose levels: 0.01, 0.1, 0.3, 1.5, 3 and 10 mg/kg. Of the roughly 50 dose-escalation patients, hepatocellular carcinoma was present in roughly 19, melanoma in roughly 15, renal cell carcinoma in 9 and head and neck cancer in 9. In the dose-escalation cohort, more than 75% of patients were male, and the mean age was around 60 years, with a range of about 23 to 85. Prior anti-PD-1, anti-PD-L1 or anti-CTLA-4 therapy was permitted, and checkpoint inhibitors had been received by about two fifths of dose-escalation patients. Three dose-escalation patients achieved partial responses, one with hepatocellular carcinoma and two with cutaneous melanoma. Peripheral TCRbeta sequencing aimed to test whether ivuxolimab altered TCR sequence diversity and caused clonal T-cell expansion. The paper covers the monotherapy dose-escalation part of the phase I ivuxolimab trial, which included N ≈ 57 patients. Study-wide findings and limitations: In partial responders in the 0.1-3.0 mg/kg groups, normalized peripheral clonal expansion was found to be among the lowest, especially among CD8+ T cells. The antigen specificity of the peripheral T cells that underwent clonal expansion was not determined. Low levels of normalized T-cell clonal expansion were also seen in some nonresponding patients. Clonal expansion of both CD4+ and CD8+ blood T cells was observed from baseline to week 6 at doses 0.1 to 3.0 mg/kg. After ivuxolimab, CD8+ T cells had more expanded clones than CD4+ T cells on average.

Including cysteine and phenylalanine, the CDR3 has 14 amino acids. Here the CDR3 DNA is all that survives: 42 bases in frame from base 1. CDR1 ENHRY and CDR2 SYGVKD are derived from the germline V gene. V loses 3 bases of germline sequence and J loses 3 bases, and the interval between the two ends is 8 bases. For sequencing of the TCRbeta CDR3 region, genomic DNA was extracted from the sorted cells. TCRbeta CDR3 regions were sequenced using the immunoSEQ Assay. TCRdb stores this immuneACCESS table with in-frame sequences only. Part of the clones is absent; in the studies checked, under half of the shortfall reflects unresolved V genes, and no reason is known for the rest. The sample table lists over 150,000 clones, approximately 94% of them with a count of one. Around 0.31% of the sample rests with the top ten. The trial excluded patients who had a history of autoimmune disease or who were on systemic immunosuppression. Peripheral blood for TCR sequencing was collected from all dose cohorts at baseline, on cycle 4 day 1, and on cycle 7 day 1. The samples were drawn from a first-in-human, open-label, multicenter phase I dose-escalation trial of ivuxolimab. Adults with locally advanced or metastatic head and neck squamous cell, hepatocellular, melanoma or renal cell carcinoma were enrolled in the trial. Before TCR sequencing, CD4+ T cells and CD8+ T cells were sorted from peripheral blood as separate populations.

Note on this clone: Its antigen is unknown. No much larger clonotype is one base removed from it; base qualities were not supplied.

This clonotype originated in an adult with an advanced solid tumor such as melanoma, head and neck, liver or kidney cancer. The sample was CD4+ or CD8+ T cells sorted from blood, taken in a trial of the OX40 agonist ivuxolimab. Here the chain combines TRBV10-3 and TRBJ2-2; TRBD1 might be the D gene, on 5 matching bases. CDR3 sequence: CAISDRVDTGELFF. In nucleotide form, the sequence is TGTGCCATCAGTGACAGGGTGGACACCGGGGAGCTGTTTTTT.